This TCR beta chain appears in the sequencing data of a study of T cell repertoires in cytomegalovirus infection. Study details: Both CMV infection and a matching HLA type were indicated by public TCR beta signatures.

Each CDR3 protein is one row after TCRdb ran MiXCR on the reads. The data show about 570,000 distinct CDR3 sequences, almost 40% seen once. Trimming cost V 5 bases and J 13 bases, with 12 bases left between them. The CDR3 spans 11 residues. A word on this clonotype: Antigen specificity is unknown.

The chain joins TRBV12-3 or TRBV12-4 to TRBJ2-1; TRBD2 might be the D (5 bases). The sequence came from a human donor in good health (CMV status not recorded). Some clones in this sample may be carry-over from other donors' samples. Source: cultured PBMCs, taken from culture after CMV antigen stimulation. DNA of the CDR3: TGTGCCAGCAGTAAATCGACTACACAGTTCTTC. Its translation: CASSKSTTQFF.